Presented here are 20 T cell receptor beta chains from one specimen sequenced in a study of blood T cell repertoires in COVID-19. The repertoire was sequenced with immunoSEQ multiplex PCR; TCRdb's copy has only in-frame clones and lacks some. The sample has about 74,000 clones, about four fifths seen once. Sequenced input: peripheral blood. These receptors were obtained from a man aged 65-85 years with acute or convalescent COVID-19.

The J gene is TRBJ1-5, the V gene TRBV9; 7 bases fit TRBD1. Germline values: CDR1 SGDLS, CDR2 YYNGEE. This CDR3 comprises 14 residues. Trimming at V came to 3 bases and at J to 4 bases, leaving 4 bases not matched to a gene. The CDR3 here is CASSEGQLNQPQHF. For the CDR3, the DNA is TGTGCCAGCAGCGAGGGACAGCTTAATCAGCCCCAGCATTTT.

The chain joins TRBV7-3 to TRBJ2-2; D is possibly TRBD2 (6 bases). The CDR3 is 16 amino acids. CDR1 is SGHTA, CDR2 FQGTGA, per germline. V was pared by 3 bases and J by 1 base, with 12 bases between. CDR3 sequence reads: CASSFQAGRNTGELFF. The DNA of the CDR3 is TGTGCCAGCAGCTTTCAAGCGGGCAGGAACACCGGGGAGCTGTTTTTT.

The gene calls are TRBV14 and TRBJ2-1; possible D gene TRBD2, 6 bases. The CDR3 is made up of 14 amino acids. The V gene lost 2 bases and the J gene lost 7 bases, with 12 bases spanning the gap. The germline V gene has CDR1 SGHDN and CDR2 FVKESK. CDR3 coding DNA: TGTGCCAGCAGCCAATTTCGGGGGACGAATGAGCAGTTCTTC. Amino acids: CASSQFRGTNEQFF.

The genes are TRBV4-2 and TRBJ2-7; 8 bases are a match to TRBD2. Per germline, CDR1 LGHNA and CDR2 YNFKEQ. V shed 4 bases and J 4 bases; nucleotides not matched to a gene: 6. The CDR3 loop spans 14 amino acids. The CDR3 region has the DNA TGTGCCAGCAGCCCAGCGGGCGGGAGGTACGAGCAGTACTTC. Its protein product is CASSPAGGRYEQYF.

This chain joins TRBV5-1 and TRBJ1-2; 7 bases agree with TRBD1. Germline V lookup: CDR1 SGHRS, CDR2 YFSETQ. Trimming removed 4 bases from V and 2 bases from J; junction bases left unmatched: 5. This CDR3 is 14 amino acids long. CDR3 loop: CASSRETGNYGYTF. The CDR3 nucleotides are TGCGCCAGCAGCAGGGAGACAGGGAACTATGGCTACACCTTC.

The rearrangement links TRBV5-6 to TRBJ1-5; TRBD1 is a possible D gene (6 bases). Germline V gene data show CDR1 as SGHDT and CDR2 as YYEEEE. V was trimmed by 3 bases and J by 3 bases, leaving 16 bases between them. CDR3 length equals 16 residues. CDR3 sequence: CASSSSIGTLNQPQHF. The CDR3, as DNA: TGTGCCAGCAGCTCTTCCATTGGGACACTCAATCAGCCCCAGCATTTT.

The chain combines TRBV5-1 with TRBJ2-3; a possible D gene is TRBD1 (5 bases). The germline V gene has CDR1 SGHRS and CDR2 YFSETQ. The V end was cut by 0 bases, the J end by 0 bases, with 8 bases between. The CDR3 is 15 residues long. Here the CDR3 reads CASSLGQGSTDTQYF. CDR3 DNA: TGCGCCAGCAGCTTGGGGCAGGGTAGCACAGATACGCAGTATTTT. Looking up the rest from reference TRBV5-1 and TRBJ2-3 gives the full variable domain: KAGVTQTPRYLIKTRGQQVTLSCSPISGHRSVSWYQQTPGQGLQFLFEYFSETQRNKGNFPGRFSGRQFSNSRSEMNVSTLELGDSALYLCASSLGQGSTDTQYFGPGTRLTVL.

In this sample, this clone turned up once. This chain links TRBV9 with TRBJ2-2; D may be TRBD1 (6 bases). Trimming removed 2 bases at V and 0 bases at J, with 14 bases between. Germline V gene lookup returns CDR1 SGDLS and CDR2 YYNGEE. This CDR3 is 17 amino acids long. Here the CDR3 DNA reads TGTGCCAGCAGCGTTAGGACAGATGGAACGAACACCGGGGAGCTGTTTTTT. Its protein is CASSVRTDGTNTGELFF.

This clone occurred a few times. The chain employs TRBV7-9 and TRBJ1-2; TRBD1 might be the D (5 bases). This CDR3 is 14 amino acids long. Deletions cut 1 base from V and 4 bases from J, with 10 bases between. Looked up from germline, CDR1 is SEHNR and CDR2 is FQNEAQ (reference sequence). This chain's CDR3 is CASSLEGVGYGYTF. CDR3 DNA: TGTGCCAGCAGCTTAGAAGGGGTGGGCTATGGCTACACCTTC.

The chain combines TRBV11-2 with TRBJ2-7; 14 bases align to TRBD2. There are 15 residues in the CDR3. Germline V CDR1 and CDR2: SGHAT, FQNNGV. V lost 4 bases to trimming and J lost 5 bases; unmatched junction nucleotides: 4. DNA of the CDR3: TGTGCCAGCAGCTGGGGGACTAGCGGGAGCCACGAGCAGTACTTC. Its translation is CASSWGTSGSHEQYF.

The gene calls are TRBV11-2 and TRBJ2-1, with 8 bases matching TRBD1. Per the germline V gene, CDR1 is SGHAT and CDR2 is FQNNGV. Losses at the gene ends were 5 bases for V and 3 bases for J; bases not matched to a gene: 6. The CDR3 contains 15 residues. The CDR3 region has the DNA TGTGCCAGCAGCCCGGGACAGGCTAACTACAATGAGCAGTTCTTC. This encodes CASSPGQANYNEQFF. Full variable domain (missing parts from reference TRBV11-2 and TRBJ2-1): EAGVAQSPRYKIIEKRQSVAFWCNPISGHATLYWYQQILGQGPKLLIQFQNNGVVDDSQLPKDRFSAERLKGVDSTLKIQPAKLEDSAVYLCASSPGQANYNEQFFGPGTRLTVL.

This clone was picked up one time. The chain employs TRBV12-3 or TRBV12-4 and TRBJ1-2, with a weak D call TRBD1 (5 bases). Trimming cost V 6 bases and J 4 bases, with 12 bases left between them. CDR3 size: 13 residues. Here the CDR3 reads CASSPAGGYGYTF. The DNA for the CDR3 is TGTGCCAGCAGCCCGGCGGGGGGCTATGGCTACACCTTC.

This chain connects TRBV7-3 to TRBJ2-1; 11 bases are shared with TRBD2. The CDR3 is made up of 19 amino acids. V dropped 5 bases and J dropped 0; count of bases not matched to a gene: 12. The germline V gene encodes CDR1 SGHTA and CDR2 FQGTGA. For the CDR3, the DNA is TGTGCCAGCAGCCTCTCCGGGACTAGCGGTTTGGGCTCCTACAATGAGCAGTTCTTC. Residues: CASSLSGTSGLGSYNEQFF. Combining the CDR3 with reference TRBV7-3 and TRBJ2-1 gives the whole variable domain GAGVSQTPSNKVTEKGKYVELRCDPISGHTALYWYRQSLGQGPEFLIYFQGTGAADDSGLPNDRFFAVRPEGSVSTLKIQRTERGDSAVYLCASSLSGTSGLGSYNEQFFGPGTRLTVL.

The chain carries TRBV5-4 and TRBJ2-1; 10 bases are a match to TRBD2. Germline trimming cut 3 bases from V and 9 bases from J; bases unmatched to any gene: 15. Per the germline V gene, CDR1 is SGHNT and CDR2 is YYREEE (reference sequence). The CDR3 extends over 17 amino acids. The CDR3 loop is CASSSDPGLATKGEQFF. Here the CDR3 DNA reads TGTGCCAGCAGCTCAGACCCGGGACTAGCGACGAAGGGTGAGCAGTTCTTC.

This sequence joins TRBV2 and TRBJ2-1; TRBD1 matches 9 bases. Per the germline V gene, CDR1 is SNHLY and CDR2 is FYNNEI. V trimming: 11 bases; J trimming: 7 bases; junction bases outside the gene matches: 12. CDR3 size: 14 residues. CDR3 DNA: TGTGCCGCGTCCGGGACAGGGTTAAGAAATGAGCAGTTCTTC. It yields the protein CAASGTGLRNEQFF. Full variable domain (remainder filled in from reference TRBV2 and TRBJ2-1): EPEVTQTPSHQVTQMGQEVILRCVPISNHLYFYWYRQILGQKVEFLVSFYNNEISEKSEIFDDQFSVERPDGSNFTLKIRSTKLEDSAMYFCAASGTGLRNEQFFGPGTRLTVL.

The chain employs TRBV7-2 and TRBJ2-7; tentatively, D is TRBD1 (6 bases). The CDR3 has 14 amino acids. Germline V CDR1 and CDR2: SGHTA, FQGNSA. Trimming pared 2 bases from V and 6 bases from J, leaving 14 bases between. The DNA of the CDR3 is TGTGCCAGCAGCTTAACACCACAGGGTTCCGAGCAGTACTTC. It is translated as CASSLTPQGSEQYF.

The V and J genes are TRBV6-5 and TRBJ2-2, with D unresolved. Trimming stripped 6 bases from V and 4 bases from J, with 15 bases between. Germline V gene data show CDR1 as MNHEY and CDR2 as SVGAGI. The CDR3 is 15 residues long. The CDR3, as DNA: TGTGCCAGCAGAAGACTTCAAAGGTCCACCGGGGAGCTGTTTTTT. It specifies CASRRLQRSTGELFF.

The V and J genes are TRBV30 and TRBJ1-1, with D perhaps matching TRBD1 (6 bases). The length of the CDR3 is 14 residues. Germline V gene lookup returns CDR1 GTSNPN and CDR2 SVGIG (reference sequence). The germline V and J ends were trimmed by 5 bases and 1 base, with 14 bases remaining between them. The CDR3 DNA follows: TGTGCCTGGGGGTCACAGGGTGGGAACACTGAAGCTTTCTTT. It yields the protein CAWGSQGGNTEAFF.

The chain employs TRBV7-2 and TRBJ1-3; D not certain. The CDR3 length is 15 residues. Germline V gives CDR1 SGHTA, CDR2 FQGNSA. V lost 9 bases to trimming and J lost 4 bases, with 19 bases between them. CDR3 region: CARKLDLRLGNTIYF. CDR3 nucleotides: TGTGCCAGGAAACTGGATCTCAGGTTGGGAAACACCATATATTTT.

The gene calls are TRBV20-1 and TRBJ1-6; 9 nucleotides align to TRBD1. CDR1 DFQATT and CDR2 SNEGSKA come from the germline V gene (reference sequence). V trimming: 3 bases; J trimming: 10 bases; junction bases outside the gene matches: 4. This CDR3 contains 13 residues. CDR3 sequence reads: CSASGQGRSPLHF. The CDR3 DNA sequence: TGCAGTGCTAGTGGACAGGGGAGGTCACCCCTCCACTTT.